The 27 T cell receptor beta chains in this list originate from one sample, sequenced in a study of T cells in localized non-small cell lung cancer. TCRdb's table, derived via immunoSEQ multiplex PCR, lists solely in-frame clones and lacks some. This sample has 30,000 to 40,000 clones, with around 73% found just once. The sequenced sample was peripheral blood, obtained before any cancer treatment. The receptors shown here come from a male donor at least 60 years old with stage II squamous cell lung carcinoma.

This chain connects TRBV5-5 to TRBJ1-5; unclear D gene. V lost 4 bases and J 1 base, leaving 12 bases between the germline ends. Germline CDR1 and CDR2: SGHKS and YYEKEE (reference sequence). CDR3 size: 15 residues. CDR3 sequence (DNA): TGTGCCAGCAGCACTGCTGATCTGAGCAATCAGCCCCAGCATTTT. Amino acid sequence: CASSTADLSNQPQHF.

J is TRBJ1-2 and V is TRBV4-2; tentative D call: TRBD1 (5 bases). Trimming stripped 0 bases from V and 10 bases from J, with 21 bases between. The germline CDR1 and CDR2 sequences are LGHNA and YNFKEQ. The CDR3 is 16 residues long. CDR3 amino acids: CASSQDRSGRPGTYTF. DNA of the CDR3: TGTGCCAGCAGCCAAGATCGGTCGGGCAGACCCGGGACCTACACCTTC.

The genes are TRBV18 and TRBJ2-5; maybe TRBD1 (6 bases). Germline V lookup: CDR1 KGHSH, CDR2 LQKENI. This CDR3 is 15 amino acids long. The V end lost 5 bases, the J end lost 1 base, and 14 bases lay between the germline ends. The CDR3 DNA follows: TGTGCCAGCTCATTAGACAGGACTTCCCAAGAGACCCAGTACTTC. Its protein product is CASSLDRTSQETQYF.

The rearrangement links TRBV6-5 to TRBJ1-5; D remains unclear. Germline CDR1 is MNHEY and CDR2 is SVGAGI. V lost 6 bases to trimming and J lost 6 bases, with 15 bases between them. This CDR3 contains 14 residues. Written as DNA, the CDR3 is TGTGCCAGCAGATTCGACAATGAGGCTCAGCCCCAGCATTTT. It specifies CASRFDNEAQPQHF.

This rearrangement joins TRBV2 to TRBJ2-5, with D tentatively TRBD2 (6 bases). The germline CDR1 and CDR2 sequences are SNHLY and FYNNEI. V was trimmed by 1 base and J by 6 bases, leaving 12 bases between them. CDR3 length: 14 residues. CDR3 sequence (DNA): TGTGCCAGCAGTGAAGTAACGGGGAGGAAGACCCAGTACTTC. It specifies CASSEVTGRKTQYF.

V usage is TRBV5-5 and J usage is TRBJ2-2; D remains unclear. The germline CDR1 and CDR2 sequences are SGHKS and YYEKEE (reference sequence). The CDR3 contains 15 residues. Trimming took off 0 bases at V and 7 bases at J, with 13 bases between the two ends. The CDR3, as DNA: TGTGCCAGCAGCTTGGGCAGAGGTAGGGTCGGGGAGCTGTTTTTT. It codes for CASSLGRGRVGELFF.

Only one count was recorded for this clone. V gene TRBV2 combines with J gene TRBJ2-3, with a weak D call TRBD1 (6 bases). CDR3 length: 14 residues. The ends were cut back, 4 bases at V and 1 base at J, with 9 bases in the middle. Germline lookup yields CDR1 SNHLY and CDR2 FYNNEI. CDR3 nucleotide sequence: TGTGCCAGCAGTGGGGGGCAGGGCACAGATACGCAGTATTTT. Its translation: CASSGGQGTDTQYF.

CDR3 sequence (DNA): TGTGCCAGCAAAACAGGGATCAATCAGCCCCAGCATTTT. It encodes CASKTGINQPQHF. The chain links TRBV6-1 to TRBJ1-5; TRBD1 might be the D (6 bases). Trimming pared 7 bases from V and 3 bases from J, leaving 10 bases between. This CDR3 region has 13 residues. The germline V gene has CDR1 MNHNS and CDR2 SASEGT.

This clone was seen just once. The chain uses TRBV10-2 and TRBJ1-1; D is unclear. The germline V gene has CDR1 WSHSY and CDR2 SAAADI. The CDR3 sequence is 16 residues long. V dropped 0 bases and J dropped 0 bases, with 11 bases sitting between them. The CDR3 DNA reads TGCGCCAGCAGTGAGTCCCCCCTACACATGAACACTGAAGCTTTCTTT. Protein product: CASSESPLHMNTEAFF.

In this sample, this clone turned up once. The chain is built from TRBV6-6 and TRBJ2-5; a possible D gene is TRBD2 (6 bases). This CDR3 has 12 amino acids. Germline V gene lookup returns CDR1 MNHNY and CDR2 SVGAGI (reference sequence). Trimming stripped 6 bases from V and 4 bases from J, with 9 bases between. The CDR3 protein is CASSPGGETQYF. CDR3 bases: TGTGCCAGCAGCCCCGGGGGAGAGACCCAGTACTTC.

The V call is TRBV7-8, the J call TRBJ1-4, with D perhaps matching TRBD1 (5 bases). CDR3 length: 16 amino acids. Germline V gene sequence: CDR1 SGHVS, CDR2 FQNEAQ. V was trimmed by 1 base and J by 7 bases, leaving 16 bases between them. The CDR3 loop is CASSLVEVGGGEKLFF. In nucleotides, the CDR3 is TGTGCCAGCAGCTTAGTGGAGGTGGGGGGAGGTGAAAAACTGTTTTTT. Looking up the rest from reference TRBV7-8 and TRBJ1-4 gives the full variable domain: GAGVSQSPRYKVAKRGQDVALRCDPISGHVSLFWYQQALGQGPEFLTYFQNEAQLDKSGLPSDRFFAERPEGSVSTLKIQRTQQEDSAVYLCASSLVEVGGGEKLFFGSGTQLSVL.

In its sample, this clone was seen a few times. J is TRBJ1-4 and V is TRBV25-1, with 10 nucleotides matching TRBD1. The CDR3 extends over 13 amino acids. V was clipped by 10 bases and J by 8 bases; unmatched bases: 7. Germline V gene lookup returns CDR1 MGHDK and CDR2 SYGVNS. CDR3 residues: CATLDRGQEKLFF. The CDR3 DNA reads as TGTGCCACCTTAGACAGGGGGCAGGAAAAACTGTTTTTT.

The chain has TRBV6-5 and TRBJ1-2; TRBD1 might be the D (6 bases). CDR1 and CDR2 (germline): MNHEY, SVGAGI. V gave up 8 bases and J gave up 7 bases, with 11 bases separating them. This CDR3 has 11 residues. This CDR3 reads CASRRGSGYTF. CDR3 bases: TGTGCCAGCCGCAGGGGAAGTGGCTACACCTTC.

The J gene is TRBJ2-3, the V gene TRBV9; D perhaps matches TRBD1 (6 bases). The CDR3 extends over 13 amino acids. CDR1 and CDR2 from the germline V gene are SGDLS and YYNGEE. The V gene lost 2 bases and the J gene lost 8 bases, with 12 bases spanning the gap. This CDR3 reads CASSVQGPGTQYF. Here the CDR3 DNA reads TGTGCCAGCAGCGTTCAGGGGCCCGGTACGCAGTATTTT.

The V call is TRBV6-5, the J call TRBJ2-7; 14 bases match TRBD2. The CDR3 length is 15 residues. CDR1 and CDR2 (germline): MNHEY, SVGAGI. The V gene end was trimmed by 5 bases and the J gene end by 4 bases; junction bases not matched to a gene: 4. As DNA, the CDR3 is TGTGCCAGCAGTCCGAGACTAGCGGGAGGGTACGAGCAGTACTTC. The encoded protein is CASSPRLAGGYEQYF.

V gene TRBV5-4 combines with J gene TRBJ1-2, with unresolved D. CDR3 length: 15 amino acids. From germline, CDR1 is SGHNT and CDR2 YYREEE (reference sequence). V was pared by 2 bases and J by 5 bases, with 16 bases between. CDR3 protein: CASSFPPGSIYGYTF. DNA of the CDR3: TGTGCCAGCAGCTTCCCACCCGGGAGTATATATGGCTACACCTTC.

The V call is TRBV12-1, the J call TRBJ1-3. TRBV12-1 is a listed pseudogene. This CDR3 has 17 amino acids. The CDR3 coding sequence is TGTGCCAGCAGCCCCCCTTTAGGAACCAACTCTGGAAACACCATATATTTT. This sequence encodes CASSPPLGTNSGNTIYF.

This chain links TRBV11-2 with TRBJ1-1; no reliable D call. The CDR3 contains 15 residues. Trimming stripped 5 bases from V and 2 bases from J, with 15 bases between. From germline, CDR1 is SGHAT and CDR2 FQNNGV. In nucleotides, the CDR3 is TGTGCCAGCAGCCCCCTGGTTTCACCCAACACTGAAGCTTTCTTT. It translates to CASSPLVSPNTEAFF.

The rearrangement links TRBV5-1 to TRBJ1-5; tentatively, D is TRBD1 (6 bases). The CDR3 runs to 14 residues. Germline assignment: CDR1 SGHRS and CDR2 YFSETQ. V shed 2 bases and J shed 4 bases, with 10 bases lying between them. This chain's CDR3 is CASSLQGPNQPQHF. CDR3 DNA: TGCGCCAGCAGCTTACAGGGTCCTAATCAGCCCCAGCATTTT.

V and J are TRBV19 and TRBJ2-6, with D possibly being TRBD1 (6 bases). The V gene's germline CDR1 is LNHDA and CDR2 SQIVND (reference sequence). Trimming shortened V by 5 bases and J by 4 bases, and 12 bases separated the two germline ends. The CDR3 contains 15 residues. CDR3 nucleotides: TGTGCCAGTAGTGGCAGGGGCCAGGGGGCCAACGTCCTGACTTTC. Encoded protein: CASSGRGQGANVLTF.

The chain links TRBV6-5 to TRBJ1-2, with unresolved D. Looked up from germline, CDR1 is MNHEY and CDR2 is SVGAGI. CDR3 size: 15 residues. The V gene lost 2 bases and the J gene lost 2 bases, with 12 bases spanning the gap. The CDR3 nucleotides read TGTGCCAGCAGTTACAACTCCCAGATGAACTATGGCTACACCTTC. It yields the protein CASSYNSQMNYGYTF.

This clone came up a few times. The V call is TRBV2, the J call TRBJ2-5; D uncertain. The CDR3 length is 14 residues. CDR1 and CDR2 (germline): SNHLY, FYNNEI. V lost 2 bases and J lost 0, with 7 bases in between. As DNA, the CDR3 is TGTGCCAGCAGTGAAAGGCGGAACCAAGAGACCCAGTACTTC. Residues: CASSERRNQETQYF.

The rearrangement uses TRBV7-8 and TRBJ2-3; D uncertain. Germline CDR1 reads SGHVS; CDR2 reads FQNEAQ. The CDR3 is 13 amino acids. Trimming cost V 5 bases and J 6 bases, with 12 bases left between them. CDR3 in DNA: TGTGCCAGCAGCCGACTCCCGCGGGATACGCAGTATTTT. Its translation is CASSRLPRDTQYF.

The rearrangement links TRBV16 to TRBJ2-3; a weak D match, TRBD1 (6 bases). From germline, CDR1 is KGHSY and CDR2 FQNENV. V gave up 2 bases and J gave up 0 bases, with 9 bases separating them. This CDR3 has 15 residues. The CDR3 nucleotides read TGTGCCAGCAGCCAAAGACAGGCTAGCACAGATACGCAGTATTTT. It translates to CASSQRQASTDTQYF. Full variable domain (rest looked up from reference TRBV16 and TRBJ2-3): GEEVAQTPKHLVRGEGQKAKLYCAPIKGHSYVFWYQQVLKNEFKFLISFQNENVFDETGMPKERFSAKCLPNSPCSLEIQATKLEDSAVYFCASSQRQASTDTQYFGPGTRLTVL.

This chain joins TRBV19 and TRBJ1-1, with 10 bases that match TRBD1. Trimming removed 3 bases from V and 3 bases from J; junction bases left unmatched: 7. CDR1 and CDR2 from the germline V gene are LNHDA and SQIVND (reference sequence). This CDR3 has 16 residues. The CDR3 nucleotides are TGTGCCAGTAGTATTTACCGGGACAGGGGTTACACTGAAGCTTTCTTT. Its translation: CASSIYRDRGYTEAFF.

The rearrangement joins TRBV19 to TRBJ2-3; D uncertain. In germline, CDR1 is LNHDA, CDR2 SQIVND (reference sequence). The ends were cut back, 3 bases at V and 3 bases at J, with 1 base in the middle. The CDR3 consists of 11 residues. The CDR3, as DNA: TGTGCCAGTAGTATGACAGATACGCAGTATTTT. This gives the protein CASSMTDTQYF.

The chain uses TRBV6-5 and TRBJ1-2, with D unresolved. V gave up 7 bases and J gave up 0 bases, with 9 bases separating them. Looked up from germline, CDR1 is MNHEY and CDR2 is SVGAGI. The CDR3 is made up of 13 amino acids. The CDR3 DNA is TGTGCCAGCACAGCCTCTCCTAACTATGGCTACACCTTC. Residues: CASTASPNYGYTF.